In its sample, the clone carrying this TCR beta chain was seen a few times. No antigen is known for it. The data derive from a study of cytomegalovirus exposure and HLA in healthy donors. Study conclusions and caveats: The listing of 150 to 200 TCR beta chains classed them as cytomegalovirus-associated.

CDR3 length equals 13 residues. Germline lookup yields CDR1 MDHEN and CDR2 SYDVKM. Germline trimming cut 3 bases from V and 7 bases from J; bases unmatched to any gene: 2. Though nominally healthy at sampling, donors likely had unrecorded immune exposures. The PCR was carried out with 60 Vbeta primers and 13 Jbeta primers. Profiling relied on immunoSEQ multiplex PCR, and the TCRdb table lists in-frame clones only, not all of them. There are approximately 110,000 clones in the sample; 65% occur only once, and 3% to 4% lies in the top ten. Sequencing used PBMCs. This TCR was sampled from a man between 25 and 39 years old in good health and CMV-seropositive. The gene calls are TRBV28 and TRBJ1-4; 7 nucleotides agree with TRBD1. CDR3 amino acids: CASSFPGGEKLFF. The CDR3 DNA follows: TGTGCCAGCAGTTTTCCAGGGGGTGAAAAACTGTTTTTT. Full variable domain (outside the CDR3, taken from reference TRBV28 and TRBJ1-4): DVKVTQSSRYLVKRTGEKVFLECVQDMDHENMFWYRQDPGLGLRLIYFSYDVKMKEKGDIPEGYSVSREKKERFSLILESASTNQTSMYLCASSFPGGEKLFFGSGTQLSVL.